Here is one T cell receptor beta chain with its context. This CDR3 comprises 17 residues. Trimming at V came to 4 bases and at J to 4 bases, leaving 10 bases not matched to a gene. Germline lookup yields CDR1 SGDLS and CDR2 YYNGEE. Authors' data handling: Amplifying reference gene primers gave estimates of nucleated cell counts. Some clones are missing from TCRdb's copy, which holds only in-frame ones; the method was immunoSEQ multiplex PCR. That table is the source of V, J and clone size, and D and trimming were worked out from the DNA. The repertoire consists of some 150,000 clones, with 75% to 90% occurring once and the leading ten covering 2.5% to 3.5%. These data come from a study of blood T cell repertoires in COVID-19. In the study overall: Specimens from acute and convalescent COVID-19 originated in the United States, Italy and Spain. The cDNA or gDNA used as material had been derived from T cells, B-cell-depleted T cells, or PBMCs.

The specimen was peripheral blood. The chain combines TRBV9 with TRBJ2-7, with 14 bases lining up with TRBD2. This TCR was sampled from a woman aged 55 to 70 with active COVID-19. The CDR3 nucleotides read TGTGCCAGCAGCTCCTCCGGGACTAGCGGGAGTCGGTACGAGCAGTACTTC. Translating gives CASSSSGTSGSRYEQYF.